Listed below are T cell receptor beta chains from one sample, sequenced in a study of T cell responses to AZD1222 COVID-19 vaccine. Measured with immunoSEQ multiplex PCR; TCRdb has only the in-frame clones, and not every one. Seen here are around 200,000 clones, more than 80% observed once, and the top ten hold roughly 3.9%. The sequenced sample was peripheral blood, obtained on day 0 of AZD1222 vaccination. These receptor sequences come from an adult in good health. Each CDR3 is given with its conserved first and last residue.

V	J	CDR3
TRBV25-1	TRBJ1-3	CASSEYVMGNTIYF
TRBV12-3/TRBV12-4	TRBJ2-7	CASSLAGRYEQYF
TRBV3-1/TRBV3-2	TRBJ2-5	CASSQDAMWGRETQYF
TRBV19	TRBJ1-2	CASSTGEDYGYTF
TRBV5-4	TRBJ2-3	CASSSRDSTDTQYF
TRBV7-6	TRBJ2-7	CASSLRHGSDTEQYF
TRBV3-1/TRBV3-2	TRBJ2-2	CASSQQLAGNAGELFF
TRBV6-5	TRBJ1-1	CANQIRLNTEAFF
TRBV5-6	TRBJ1-5	CASSLWGTGQPQHF
TRBV4-1	TRBJ1-2	CASSQPQDRAIGYGYTF
TRBV12-3/TRBV12-4	TRBJ2-5	CASSNSQETQYF
TRBV5-1	TRBJ2-2	CASSRIIDGGGELFF
TRBV14	TRBJ2-7	CASSQDFGTPGEQYF
TRBV6-6	TRBJ1-5	CASSYSGGEQPQHF
TRBV2	TRBJ1-2	CASSEAARTAWSGYTF
TRBV5-1	TRBJ1-5	CASSLSGSNQPQHF